The T cell receptor beta chain described here comes from a study of Tregs in tolerant kidney transplant recipients. Overall study results and limits: Biological reproducibility was not directly addressed in this study. Validation in larger populations is needed because few patients were studied.

On this clone: Its antigen is not known.

The nonmyeloablative bone marrow transplants came from related graft donors, with transient mixed chimerism. Thawed PBMCs were FACS-sorted into unstimulated CD4+CD25+CD127- regulatory T cells, CD4+CD25- non-regulatory cells, CD4 and CD8 cells. Data came from immunoSEQ multiplex PCR; TCRdb stores just in-frame clones and leaves some out. The profile shows roughly 64,000 clones, about 90% of them singletons. The CDR3 totals 15 residues. CDR1 is MNHEY, CDR2 SVGAGI, per germline. Trimming removed 4 bases at V and 3 bases at J, with 16 bases between. The TCR originated in a human patient who received a combined kidney and bone marrow transplant. Some of the T cells may derive from the graft donor. This sample comprised CD4+ T cells from blood (PBMCs), obtained 6 months after the transplant. The V call is TRBV6-5, the J call TRBJ2-7; D is possibly TRBD2 (5 bases). CDR3 sequence: CASSSDRTVGYEQYF. The CDR3 bases are TGTGCCAGCAGTTCCGACCGGACTGTTGGCTACGAGCAGTACTTC.